Listed here are 6 T cell receptor beta chains from one sample, sequenced in a study of shared clonotypes between healthy human individuals. The table came from immunoSEQ multiplex PCR; TCRdb's copy has only in-frame clones and leaves some out. The repertoire includes around 2.1 million clones, approximately 94% of them detected once, and 1.7% sits in the top ten. Naivety among CD8 cells was defined by CD45RO negativity and positive CCR7 selection, thereby excluding terminally differentiated effector memory CD45RA+ cells. The sample comprised naive CD8+ T cells from PBMCs. The receptors here all came from a young man in good health. Some clones in this sample may be carry-over from other donors' samples.

The chain carries TRBV4-1 and TRBJ2-1; no clear D gene. Looked up from germline, CDR1 is MGHRA and CDR2 is YSYEKL. V was clipped by 0 bases and J by 7 bases, with 10 bases between them. The CDR3 length is 14 residues. In DNA, the CDR3 is TGCGCCAGCAGCCAAGATACCAATAGTAATGAGCAGTTCTTC. Its protein product is CASSQDTNSNEQFF.

The rearrangement joins TRBV28 to TRBJ2-5; D tentatively fits TRBD1 or TRBD2 (5 bases each). Germline CDR1 reads MDHEN; CDR2 reads SYDVKM. V dropped 4 bases and J dropped 7 bases, with 16 bases sitting between them. The CDR3 has 14 amino acids. The CDR3 DNA reads TGTGCCAGCAGTTCCGGGACCTCCTTGGGGACCCAGTACTTC. Translated, it gives CASSSGTSLGTQYF.

The CDR3 loop reads CASSLGTNSYEQYF. For the CDR3, the DNA is TGCGCCAGCAGCTTGGGGACTAACTCCTACGAGCAGTACTTC. The gene calls are TRBV5-1 and TRBJ2-7; possibly TRBD2 for D (6 bases). Germline CDR1 SGHRS, CDR2 YFSETQ. The CDR3 is 14 residues long. Trimming pared 0 bases from V and 0 bases from J, leaving 7 bases between. Filled out from reference TRBV5-1 and TRBJ2-7, the complete variable domain reads KAGVTQTPRYLIKTRGQQVTLSCSPISGHRSVSWYQQTPGQGLQFLFEYFSETQRNKGNFPGRFSGRQFSNSRSEMNVSTLELGDSALYLCASSLGTNSYEQYFGPGTRLTVT.

The J gene is TRBJ2-1, the V gene TRBV29-1, with D perhaps matching TRBD2 (7 bases). CDR1 and CDR2 from the germline V gene are SQVTM and ANQGSEA. V lost 6 bases and J 7 bases, leaving 25 bases between the germline ends. This CDR3 spans 16 amino acids. CDR3 loop: CSVPGVEMGTKNEQFF. CDR3 nucleotides: TGCAGCGTCCCAGGGGTGGAAATGGGGACTAAGAATGAGCAGTTCTTC.

The gene calls are TRBV28 and TRBJ2-7, with unresolved D. Germline V gene sequence: CDR1 MDHEN, CDR2 SYDVKM. Between the trimmed V and J ends, which lost 2 bases and 2 bases, there was a span of 16 bases. The CDR3 contains 16 residues. The CDR3: CASSLRPGTPTYEQYF. CDR3 sequence (DNA): TGTGCCAGCAGTTTACGCCCAGGCACACCCACCTACGAGCAGTACTTC.

The chain combines TRBV18 with TRBJ1-2, with unresolved D. In germline, CDR1 is KGHSH, CDR2 LQKENI. Trimming removed 3 bases at V and 2 bases at J, with 7 bases between. The CDR3 runs to 13 residues. CDR3: CASSPEENYGYTF. DNA for the CDR3: TGTGCCAGCTCACCGGAGGAGAACTATGGCTACACCTTC.